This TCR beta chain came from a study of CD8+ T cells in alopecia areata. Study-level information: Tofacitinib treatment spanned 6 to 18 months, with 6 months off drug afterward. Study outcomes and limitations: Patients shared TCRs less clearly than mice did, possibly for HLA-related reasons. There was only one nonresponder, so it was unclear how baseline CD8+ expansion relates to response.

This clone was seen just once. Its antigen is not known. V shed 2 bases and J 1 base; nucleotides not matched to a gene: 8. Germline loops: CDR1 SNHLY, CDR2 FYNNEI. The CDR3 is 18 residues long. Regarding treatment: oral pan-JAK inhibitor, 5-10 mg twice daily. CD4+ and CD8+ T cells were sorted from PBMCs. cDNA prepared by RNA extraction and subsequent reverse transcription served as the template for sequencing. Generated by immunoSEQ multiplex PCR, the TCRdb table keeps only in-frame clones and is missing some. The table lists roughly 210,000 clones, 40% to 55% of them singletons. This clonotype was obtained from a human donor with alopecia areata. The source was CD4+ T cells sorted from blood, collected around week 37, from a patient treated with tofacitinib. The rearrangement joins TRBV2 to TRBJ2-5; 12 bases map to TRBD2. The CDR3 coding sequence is TGTGCCAGCAGTGAAAGGTCTAGCGGGAGGGGATCCCAAGAGACCCAGTACTTC. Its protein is CASSERSSGRGSQETQYF.